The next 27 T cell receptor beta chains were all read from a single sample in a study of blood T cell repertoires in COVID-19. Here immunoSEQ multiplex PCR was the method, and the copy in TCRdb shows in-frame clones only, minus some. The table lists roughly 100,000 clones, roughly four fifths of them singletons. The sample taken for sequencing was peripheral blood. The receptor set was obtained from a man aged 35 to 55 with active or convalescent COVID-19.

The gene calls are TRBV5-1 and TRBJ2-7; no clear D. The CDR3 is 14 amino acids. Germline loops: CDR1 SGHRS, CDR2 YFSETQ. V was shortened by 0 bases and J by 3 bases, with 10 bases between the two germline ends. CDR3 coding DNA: TGCGCCAGCAGCTTGGAGTACCAGAACTACGAGCAGTACTTC. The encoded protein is CASSLEYQNYEQYF.

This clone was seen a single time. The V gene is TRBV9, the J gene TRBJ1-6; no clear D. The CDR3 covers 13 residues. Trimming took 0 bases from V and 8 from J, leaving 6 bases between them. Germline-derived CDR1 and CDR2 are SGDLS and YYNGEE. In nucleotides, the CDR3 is TGTGCCAGCAGCGTAGCGGGTGATTCACCCCTCCACTTT. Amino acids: CASSVAGDSPLHF.

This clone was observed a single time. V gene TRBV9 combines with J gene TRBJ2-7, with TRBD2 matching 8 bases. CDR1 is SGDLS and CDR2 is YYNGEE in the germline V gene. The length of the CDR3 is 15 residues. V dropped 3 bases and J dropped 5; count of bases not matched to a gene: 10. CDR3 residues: CASSGSGGRLNEQYF. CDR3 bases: TGTGCCAGCAGCGGCTCGGGGGGGCGGTTGAACGAGCAGTACTTC. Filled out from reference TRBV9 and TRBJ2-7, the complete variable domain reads DSGVTQTPKHLITATGQRVTLRCSPRSGDLSVYWYQQSLDQGLQFLIQYYNGEERAKGNILERFSAQQFPDLHSELNLSSLELGDSALYFCASSGSGGRLNEQYFGPGTRLTVT.

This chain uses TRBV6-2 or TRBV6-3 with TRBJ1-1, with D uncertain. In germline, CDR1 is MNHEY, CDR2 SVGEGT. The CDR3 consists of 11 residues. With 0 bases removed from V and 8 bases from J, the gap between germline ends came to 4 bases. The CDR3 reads CASSYSSEAFF. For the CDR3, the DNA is TGTGCCAGCAGTTACTCCTCGGAAGCTTTCTTT.

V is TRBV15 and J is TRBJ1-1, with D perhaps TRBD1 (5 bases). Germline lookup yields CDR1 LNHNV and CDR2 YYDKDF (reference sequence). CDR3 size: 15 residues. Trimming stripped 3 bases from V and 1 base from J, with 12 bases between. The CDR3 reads CATSRTDRKNTEAFF. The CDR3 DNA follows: TGTGCCACCAGCAGGACCGACAGAAAGAACACTGAAGCTTTCTTT.

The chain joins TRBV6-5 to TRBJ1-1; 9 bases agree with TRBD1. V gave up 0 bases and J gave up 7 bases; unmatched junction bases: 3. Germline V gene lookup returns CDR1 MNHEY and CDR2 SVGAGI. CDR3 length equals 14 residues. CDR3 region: CASSYSGQGDEAFF. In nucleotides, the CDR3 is TGTGCCAGCAGTTACTCGGGACAGGGAGATGAAGCTTTCTTT.

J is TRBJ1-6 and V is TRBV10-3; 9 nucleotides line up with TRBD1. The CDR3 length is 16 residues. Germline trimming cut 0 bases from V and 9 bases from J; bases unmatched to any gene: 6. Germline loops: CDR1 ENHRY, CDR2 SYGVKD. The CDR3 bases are TGTGCCATCAGTGAGTCGGGGGACAGGGTTAGTTCACCCCTCCACTTT. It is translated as CAISESGDRVSSPLHF.

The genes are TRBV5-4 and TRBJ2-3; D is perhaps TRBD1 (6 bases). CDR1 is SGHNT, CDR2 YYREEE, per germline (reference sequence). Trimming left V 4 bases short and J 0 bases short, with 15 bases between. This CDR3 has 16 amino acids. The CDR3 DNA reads TGTGCCAGCAGCACCCAGGCAGGGGCTAGCACAGATACGCAGTATTTT. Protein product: CASSTQAGASTDTQYF.

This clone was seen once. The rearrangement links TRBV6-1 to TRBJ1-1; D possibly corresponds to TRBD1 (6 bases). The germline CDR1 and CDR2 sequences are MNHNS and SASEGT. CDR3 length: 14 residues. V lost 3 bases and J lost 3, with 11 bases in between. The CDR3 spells CASSDKRGYTEAFF. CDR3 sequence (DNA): TGTGCCAGCAGTGACAAAAGGGGGTACACTGAAGCTTTCTTT.

The CDR3 loop reads CVRSLVPAGGRNTGELFF. DNA for the CDR3: TGTGTCAGAAGCTTAGTCCCAGCGGGGGGGCGGAACACCGGGGAGCTGTTTTTT. The V gene is TRBV7-5, the J gene TRBJ2-2; whether TRBD2, the table's D call, matches the DNA was not checked. TRBV7-5 is assigned pseudogene status. The CDR3 is 18 residues long.

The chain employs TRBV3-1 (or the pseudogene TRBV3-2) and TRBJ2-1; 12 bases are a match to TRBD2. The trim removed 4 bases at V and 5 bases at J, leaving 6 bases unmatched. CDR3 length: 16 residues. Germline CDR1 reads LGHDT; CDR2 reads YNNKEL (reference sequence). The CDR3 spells CASSPQTSGGNNEQFF. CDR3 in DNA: TGTGCCAGCAGCCCTCAGACTAGCGGGGGCAACAATGAGCAGTTCTTC.

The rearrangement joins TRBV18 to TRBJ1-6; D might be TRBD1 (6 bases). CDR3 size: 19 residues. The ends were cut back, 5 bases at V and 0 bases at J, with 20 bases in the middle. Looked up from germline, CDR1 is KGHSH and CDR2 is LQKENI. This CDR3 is CASSTLPPTGGSYNSPLHF. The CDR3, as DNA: TGTGCCAGCTCAACTTTACCGCCGACAGGCGGCTCCTATAATTCACCCCTCCACTTT. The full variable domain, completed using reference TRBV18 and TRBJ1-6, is NAGVMQNPRHLVRRRGQEARLRCSPMKGHSHVYWYRQLPEEGLKFMVYLQKENIIDESGMPKERFSAEFPKEGPSILRIQQVVRGDSAAYFCASSTLPPTGGSYNSPLHFGNGTRLTVT.

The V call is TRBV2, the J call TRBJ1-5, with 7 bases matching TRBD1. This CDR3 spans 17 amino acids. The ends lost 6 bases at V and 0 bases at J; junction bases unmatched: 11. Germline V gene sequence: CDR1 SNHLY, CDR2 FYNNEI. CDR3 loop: CASSPGTASYSNQPQHF. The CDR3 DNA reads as TGTGCCAGCAGCCCCGGGACAGCTAGTTATAGCAATCAGCCCCAGCATTTT.

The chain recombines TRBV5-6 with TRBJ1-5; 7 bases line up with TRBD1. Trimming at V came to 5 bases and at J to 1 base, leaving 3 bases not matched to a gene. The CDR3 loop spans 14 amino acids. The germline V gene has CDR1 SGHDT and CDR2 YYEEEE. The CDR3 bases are TGTGCCAGCAGTCTACAGGGGAGCAATCAGCCCCAGCATTTT. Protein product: CASSLQGSNQPQHF.

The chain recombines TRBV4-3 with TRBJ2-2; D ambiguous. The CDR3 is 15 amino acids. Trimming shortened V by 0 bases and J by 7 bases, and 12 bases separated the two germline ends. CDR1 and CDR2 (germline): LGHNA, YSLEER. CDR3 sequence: CASSQEAADGGELFF. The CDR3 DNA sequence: TGCGCCAGCAGCCAAGAGGCGGCTGACGGCGGGGAGCTGTTTTTT.

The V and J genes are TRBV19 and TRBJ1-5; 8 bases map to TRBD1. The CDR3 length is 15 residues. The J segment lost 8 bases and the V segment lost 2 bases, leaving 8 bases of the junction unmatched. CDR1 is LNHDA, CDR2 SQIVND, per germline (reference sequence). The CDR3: CASSILGQGIEPQHF. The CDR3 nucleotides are TGTGCCAGTAGTATATTAGGACAGGGTATCGAGCCCCAGCATTTT.

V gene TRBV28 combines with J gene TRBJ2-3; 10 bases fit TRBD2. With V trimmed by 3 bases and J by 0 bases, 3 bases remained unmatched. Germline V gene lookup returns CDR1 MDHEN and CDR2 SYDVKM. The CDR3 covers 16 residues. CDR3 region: CASSFQRGGSTDTQYF. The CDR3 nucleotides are TGTGCCAGCAGTTTTCAGCGGGGGGGCAGCACAGATACGCAGTATTTT.

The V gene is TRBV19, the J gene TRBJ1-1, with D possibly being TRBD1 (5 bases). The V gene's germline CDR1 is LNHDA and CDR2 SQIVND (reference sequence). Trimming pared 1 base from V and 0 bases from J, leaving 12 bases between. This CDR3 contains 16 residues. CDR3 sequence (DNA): TGTGCCAGTAGTATAGGGGTCGGGGGTGTGAACACTGAAGCTTTCTTT. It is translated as CASSIGVGGVNTEAFF.

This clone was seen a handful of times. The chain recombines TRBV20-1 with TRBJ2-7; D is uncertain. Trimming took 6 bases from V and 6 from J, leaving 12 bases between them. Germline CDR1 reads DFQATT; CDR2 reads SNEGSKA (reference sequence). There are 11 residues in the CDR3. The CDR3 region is CSAKPLSEQYF. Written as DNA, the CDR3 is TGCAGTGCGAAGCCGCTGTCCGAGCAGTACTTC.

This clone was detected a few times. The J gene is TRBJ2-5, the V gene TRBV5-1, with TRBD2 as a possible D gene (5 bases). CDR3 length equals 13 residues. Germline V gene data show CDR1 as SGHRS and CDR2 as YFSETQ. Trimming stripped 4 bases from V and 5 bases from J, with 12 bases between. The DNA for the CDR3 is TGCGCCAGCAGCAGGACTGGCAAGGAGACCCAGTACTTC. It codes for CASSRTGKETQYF.

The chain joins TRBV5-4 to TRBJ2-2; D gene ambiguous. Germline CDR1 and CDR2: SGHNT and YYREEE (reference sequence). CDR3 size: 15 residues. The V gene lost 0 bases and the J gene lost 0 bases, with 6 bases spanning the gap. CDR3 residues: CASSLGGANTGELFF. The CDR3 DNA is TGTGCCAGCAGCTTGGGCGGAGCGAACACCGGGGAGCTGTTTTTT.

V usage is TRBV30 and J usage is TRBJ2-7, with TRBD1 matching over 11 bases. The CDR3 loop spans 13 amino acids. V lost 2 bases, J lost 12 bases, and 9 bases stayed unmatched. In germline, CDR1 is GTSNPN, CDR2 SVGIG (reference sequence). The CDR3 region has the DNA TGTGCCTGGAGTACCACCCCGGGACAGGGGGGGTACTTC. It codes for CAWSTTPGQGGYF.

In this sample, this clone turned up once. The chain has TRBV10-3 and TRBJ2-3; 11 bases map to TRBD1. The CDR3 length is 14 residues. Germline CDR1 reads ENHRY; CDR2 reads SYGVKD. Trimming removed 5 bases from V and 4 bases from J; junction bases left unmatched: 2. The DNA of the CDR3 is TGTGCCATCAGTCGGACAGGGGGCTCAGATACGCAGTATTTT. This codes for CAISRTGGSDTQYF.

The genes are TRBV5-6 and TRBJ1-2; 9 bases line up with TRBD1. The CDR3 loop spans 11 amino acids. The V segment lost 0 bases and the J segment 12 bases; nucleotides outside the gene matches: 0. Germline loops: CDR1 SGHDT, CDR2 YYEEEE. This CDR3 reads CASSLGTGDTF. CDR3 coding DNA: TGTGCCAGCAGCTTGGGGACAGGGGACACCTTC. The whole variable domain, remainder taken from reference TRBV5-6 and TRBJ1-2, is DAGVTQSPTHLIKTRGQQVTLRCSPKSGHDTVSWYQQALGQGPQFIFQYYEEEERQRGNFPDRFSGHQFPNYSSELNVNALLLGDSALYLCASSLGTGDTFGSGTRLTVV.

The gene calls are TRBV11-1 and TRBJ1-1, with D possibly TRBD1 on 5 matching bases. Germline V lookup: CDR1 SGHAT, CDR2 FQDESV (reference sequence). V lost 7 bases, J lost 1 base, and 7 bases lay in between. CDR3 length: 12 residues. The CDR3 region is CASTDRNTEAFF. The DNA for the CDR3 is TGTGCCAGCACAGACAGGAACACTGAAGCTTTCTTT.

The CDR3 DNA is TGTGCCAGCAGTCCCGCGGGTCGACCCGGGGAGCTGTTTTTT. Residues: CASSPAGRPGELFF. V is TRBV6-5 and J is TRBJ2-2; weak D call: TRBD2 (5 bases). With 5 bases removed from V and 6 bases from J, the gap between germline ends came to 13 bases. Germline values: CDR1 MNHEY, CDR2 SVGAGI. The CDR3 length is 14 residues.

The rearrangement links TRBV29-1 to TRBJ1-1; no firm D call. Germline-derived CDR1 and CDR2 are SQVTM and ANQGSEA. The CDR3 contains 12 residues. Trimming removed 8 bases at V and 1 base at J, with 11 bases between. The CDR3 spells CSSRGGNTEAFF. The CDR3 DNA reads TGCAGCTCCCGGGGAGGGAACACTGAAGCTTTCTTT.